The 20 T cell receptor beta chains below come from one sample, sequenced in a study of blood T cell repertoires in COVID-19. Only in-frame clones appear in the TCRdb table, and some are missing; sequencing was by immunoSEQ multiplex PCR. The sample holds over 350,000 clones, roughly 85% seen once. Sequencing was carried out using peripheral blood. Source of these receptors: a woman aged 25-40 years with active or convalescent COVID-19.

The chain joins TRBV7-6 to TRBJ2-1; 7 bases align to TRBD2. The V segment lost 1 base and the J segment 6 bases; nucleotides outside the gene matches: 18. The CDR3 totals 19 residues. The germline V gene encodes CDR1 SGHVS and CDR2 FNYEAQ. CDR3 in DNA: TGTGCCAGCAGCTTAGATCCCTCTCGACTAGCTATGGGTGTCAATGAGCAGTTCTTC. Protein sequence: CASSLDPSRLAMGVNEQFF.

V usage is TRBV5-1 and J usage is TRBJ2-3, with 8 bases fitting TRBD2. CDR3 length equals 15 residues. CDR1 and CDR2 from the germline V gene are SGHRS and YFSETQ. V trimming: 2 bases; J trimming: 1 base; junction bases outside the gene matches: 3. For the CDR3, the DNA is TGCGCCAGCAGCTTCGGGGGGGTTCGCACAGATACGCAGTATTTT. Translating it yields CASSFGGVRTDTQYF.

The CDR3 region has the DNA TGCAGTGCTAGTAGGGGGGGAGGAGGCTTCGCTTTCTTT. Its translation is CSASRGGGGFAFF. The chain is built from TRBV20-1 and TRBJ1-1; perhaps TRBD1 as D (6 bases). The V gene's germline CDR1 is DFQATT and CDR2 SNEGSKA (reference sequence). The CDR3 has 13 amino acids. Trimming removed 3 bases from V and 11 bases from J, with 19 bases in between.

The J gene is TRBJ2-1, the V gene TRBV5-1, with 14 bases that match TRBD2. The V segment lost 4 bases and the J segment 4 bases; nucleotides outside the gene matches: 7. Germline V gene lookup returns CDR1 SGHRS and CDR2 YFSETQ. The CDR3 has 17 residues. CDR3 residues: CASSISGTSGGYNEQFF. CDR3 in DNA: TGCGCCAGCAGCATAAGCGGGACTAGCGGGGGTTACAATGAGCAGTTCTTC. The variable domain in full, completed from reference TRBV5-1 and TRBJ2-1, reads KAGVTQTPRYLIKTRGQQVTLSCSPISGHRSVSWYQQTPGQGLQFLFEYFSETQRNKGNFPGRFSGRQFSNSRSEMNVSTLELGDSALYLCASSISGTSGGYNEQFFGPGTRLTVL.

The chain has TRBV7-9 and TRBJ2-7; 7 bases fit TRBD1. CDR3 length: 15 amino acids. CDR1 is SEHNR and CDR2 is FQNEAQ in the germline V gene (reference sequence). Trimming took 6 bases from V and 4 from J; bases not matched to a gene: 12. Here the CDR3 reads CASSLMRDREYEQYF. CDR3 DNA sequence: TGTGCCAGCAGTCTAATGAGAGACAGGGAATACGAGCAGTACTTC. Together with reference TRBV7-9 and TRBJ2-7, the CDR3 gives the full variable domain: DTGVSQNPRHKITKRGQNVTFRCDPISEHNRLYWYRQTLGQGPEFLTYFQNEAQLEKSRLLSDRFSAERPKGSFSTLEIQRTEQGDSAMYLCASSLMRDREYEQYFGPGTRLTVT.

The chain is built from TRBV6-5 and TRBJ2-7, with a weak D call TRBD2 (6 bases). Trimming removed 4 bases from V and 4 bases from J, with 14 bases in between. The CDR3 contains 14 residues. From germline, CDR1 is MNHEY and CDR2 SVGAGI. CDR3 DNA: TGTGCCAGCAGTTCGCCAGCGGAGGGTTACGAGCAGTACTTC. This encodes CASSSPAEGYEQYF.

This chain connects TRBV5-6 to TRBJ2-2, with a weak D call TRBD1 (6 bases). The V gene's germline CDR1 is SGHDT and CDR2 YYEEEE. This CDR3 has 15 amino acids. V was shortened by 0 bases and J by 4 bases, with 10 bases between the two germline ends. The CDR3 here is CASSLDRVGTGELFF. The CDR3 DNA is TGTGCCAGCAGCTTGGACAGGGTAGGCACCGGGGAGCTGTTTTTT.

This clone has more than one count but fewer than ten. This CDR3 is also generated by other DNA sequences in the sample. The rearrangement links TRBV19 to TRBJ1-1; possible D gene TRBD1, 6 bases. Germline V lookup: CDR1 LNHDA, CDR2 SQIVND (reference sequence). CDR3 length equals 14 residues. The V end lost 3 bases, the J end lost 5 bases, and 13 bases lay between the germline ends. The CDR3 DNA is TGTGCCAGTAGTATCCAGGGGCGGGGGACTGAAGCTTTCTTT. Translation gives CASSIQGRGTEAFF.

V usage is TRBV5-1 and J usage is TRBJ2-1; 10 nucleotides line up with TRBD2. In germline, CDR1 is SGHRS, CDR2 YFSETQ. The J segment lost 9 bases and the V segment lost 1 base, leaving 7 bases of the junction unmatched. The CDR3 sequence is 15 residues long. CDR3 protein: CASSLPSGRLSEQFF. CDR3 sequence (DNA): TGCGCCAGCAGCTTGCCTAGCGGGAGATTGAGTGAGCAGTTCTTC.

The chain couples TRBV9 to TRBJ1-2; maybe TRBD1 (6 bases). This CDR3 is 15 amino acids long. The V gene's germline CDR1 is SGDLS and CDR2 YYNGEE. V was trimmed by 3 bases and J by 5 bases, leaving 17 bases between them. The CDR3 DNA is TGTGCCAGCAGCGCAGAACAGGGTTCGGGGTATGGCTACACCTTC. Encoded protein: CASSAEQGSGYGYTF.

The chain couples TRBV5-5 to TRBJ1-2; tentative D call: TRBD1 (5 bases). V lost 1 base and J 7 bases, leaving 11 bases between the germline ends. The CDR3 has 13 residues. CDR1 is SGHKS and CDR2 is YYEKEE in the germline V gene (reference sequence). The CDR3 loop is CASSLRGGSGYTF. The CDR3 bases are TGTGCCAGCAGCTTGAGGGGTGGCTCTGGCTACACCTTC.

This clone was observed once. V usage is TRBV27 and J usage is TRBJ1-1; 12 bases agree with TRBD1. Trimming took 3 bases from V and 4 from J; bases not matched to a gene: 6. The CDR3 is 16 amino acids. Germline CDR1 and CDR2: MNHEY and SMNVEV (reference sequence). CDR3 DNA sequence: TGTGCCAGCAGTTTCGGGGACAGGGGGCCATTCACTGAAGCTTTCTTT. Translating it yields CASSFGDRGPFTEAFF.

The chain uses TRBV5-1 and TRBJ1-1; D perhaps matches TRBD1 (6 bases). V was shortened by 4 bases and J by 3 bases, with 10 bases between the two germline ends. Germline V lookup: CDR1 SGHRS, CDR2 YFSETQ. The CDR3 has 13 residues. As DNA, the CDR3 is TGCGCCAGCAGCATACAGGGCCACACTGAAGCTTTCTTT. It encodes CASSIQGHTEAFF.

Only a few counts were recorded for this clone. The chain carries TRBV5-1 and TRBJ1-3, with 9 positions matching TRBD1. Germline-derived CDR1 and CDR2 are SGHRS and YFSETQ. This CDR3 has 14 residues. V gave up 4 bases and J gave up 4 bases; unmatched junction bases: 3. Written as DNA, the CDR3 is TGCGCCAGCAGCCAGGGACAGGGCGGAAACACCATATATTTT. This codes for CASSQGQGGNTIYF.

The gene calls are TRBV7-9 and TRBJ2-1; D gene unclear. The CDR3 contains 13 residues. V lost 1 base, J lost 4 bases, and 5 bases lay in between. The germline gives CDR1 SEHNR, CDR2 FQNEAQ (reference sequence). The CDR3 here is CASSLEQYNEQFF. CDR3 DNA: TGTGCCAGCAGCTTAGAACAGTACAATGAGCAGTTCTTC.

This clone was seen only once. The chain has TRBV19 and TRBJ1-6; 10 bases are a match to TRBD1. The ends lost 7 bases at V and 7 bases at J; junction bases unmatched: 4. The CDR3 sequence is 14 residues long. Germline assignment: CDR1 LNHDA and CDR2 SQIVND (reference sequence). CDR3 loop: CASNPGQGNSPLHF. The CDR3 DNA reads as TGTGCCAGTAATCCGGGACAGGGGAATTCACCCCTCCACTTT.

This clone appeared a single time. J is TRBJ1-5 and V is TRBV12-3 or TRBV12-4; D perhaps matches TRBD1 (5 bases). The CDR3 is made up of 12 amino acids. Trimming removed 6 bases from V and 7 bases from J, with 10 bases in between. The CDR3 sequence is CASSNRGQPQHF. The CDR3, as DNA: TGTGCCAGCAGCAATAGGGGCCAGCCCCAGCATTTT.

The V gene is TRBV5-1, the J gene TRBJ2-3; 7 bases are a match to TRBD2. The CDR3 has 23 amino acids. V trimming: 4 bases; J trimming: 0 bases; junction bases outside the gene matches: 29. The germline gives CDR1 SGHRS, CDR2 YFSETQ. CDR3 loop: CASSAIGLAAKQHLTSSTDTQYF. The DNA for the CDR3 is TGCGCCAGCAGCGCAATCGGGCTAGCGGCAAAACAGCACTTAACATCTAGCACAGATACGCAGTATTTT.

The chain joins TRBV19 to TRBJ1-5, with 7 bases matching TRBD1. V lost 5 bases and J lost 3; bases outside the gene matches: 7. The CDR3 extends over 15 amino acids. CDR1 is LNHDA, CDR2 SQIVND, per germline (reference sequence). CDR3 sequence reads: CASSRDRAPNQPQHF. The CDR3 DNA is TGTGCCAGTAGTCGCGACAGGGCCCCCAATCAGCCCCAGCATTTT.

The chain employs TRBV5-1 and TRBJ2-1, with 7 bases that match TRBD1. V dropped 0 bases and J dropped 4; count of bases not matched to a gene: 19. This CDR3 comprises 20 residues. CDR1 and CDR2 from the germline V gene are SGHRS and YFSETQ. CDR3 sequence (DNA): TGCGCCAGCAGCTTGGGGGAAAAACGGACAGGAAAGGGTCCTTACAATGAGCAGTTCTTC. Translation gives CASSLGEKRTGKGPYNEQFF.